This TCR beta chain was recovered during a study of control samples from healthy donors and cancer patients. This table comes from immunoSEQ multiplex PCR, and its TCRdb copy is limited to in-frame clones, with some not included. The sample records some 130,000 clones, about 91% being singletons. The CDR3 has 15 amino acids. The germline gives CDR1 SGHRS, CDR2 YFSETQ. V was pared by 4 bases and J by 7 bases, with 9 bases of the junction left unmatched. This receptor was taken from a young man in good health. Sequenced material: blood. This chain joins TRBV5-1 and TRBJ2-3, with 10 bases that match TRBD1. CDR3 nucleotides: TGCGCCAGCAGCGCCGACAGGGGGCGCTTCTATACGCAGTATTTT. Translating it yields CASSADRGRFYTQYF.